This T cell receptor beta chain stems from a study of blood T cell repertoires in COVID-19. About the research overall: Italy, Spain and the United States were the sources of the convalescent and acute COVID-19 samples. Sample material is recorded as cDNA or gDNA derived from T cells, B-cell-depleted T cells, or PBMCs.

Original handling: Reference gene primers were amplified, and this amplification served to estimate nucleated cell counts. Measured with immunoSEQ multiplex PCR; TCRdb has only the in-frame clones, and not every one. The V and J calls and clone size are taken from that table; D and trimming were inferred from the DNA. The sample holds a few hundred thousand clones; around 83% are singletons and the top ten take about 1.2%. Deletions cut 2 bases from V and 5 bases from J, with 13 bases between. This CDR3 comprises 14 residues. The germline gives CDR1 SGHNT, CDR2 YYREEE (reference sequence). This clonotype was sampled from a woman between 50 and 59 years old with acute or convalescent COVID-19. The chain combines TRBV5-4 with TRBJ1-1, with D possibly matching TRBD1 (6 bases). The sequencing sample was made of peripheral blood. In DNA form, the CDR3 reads TGTGCCAGCAGCTTCGGACAGCCGGGGACTGAAGCTTTCTTT. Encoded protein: CASSFGQPGTEAFF.